Listed below are T cell receptor beta chains from one sample, sequenced in a study of blood T cell repertoires in COVID-19. Sequenced by immunoSEQ multiplex PCR; TCRdb stores in-frame clones only, minus some. The table lists approximately 210,000 clones, approximately 89% of them singletons, with more than 4.5% in the top ten. The sample comprised peripheral blood. The receptors were gathered from a woman between 40 and 55 years old with acute or convalescent COVID-19. The CDR3 runs from the conserved cysteine through the conserved F or W. A D gene is named only where the DNA matches it firmly. The size of a clone is reported for some rows only, either as once, few or many, or as a class for expanded clones.

clone size: few; D gene: TRBD2; V gene: TRBV9; J gene: TRBJ2-1; CDR3 DNA: TGTGCCAGCAGCCCCCCGGGGAGCGGGGCCTACAATGAGCAGTTCTTC; CDR3 protein: CASSPPGSGAYNEQFF
clone size: NA; D gene: NA; V gene: TRBV13; J gene: TRBJ1-2; CDR3 DNA: TGTGCCAGCAGCCCAGGCCAGGGTTTTGCCTATGGCTACACCTTC; CDR3 protein: CASSPGQGFAYGYTF
clone size: NA; D gene: NA; V gene: TRBV6-1; J gene: TRBJ2-1; CDR3 DNA: TGTGCCAGCAGTGATAAGAAGGGGGGGGCAGTCATTGAGCAGTTCTTC; CDR3 protein: CASSDKKGGAVIEQFF
clone size: once; D gene: NA; V gene: TRBV19; J gene: TRBJ1-4; CDR3 DNA: TGTGCCAGTAGCCCGAGGGGGGGTTGGGATCGGGAACTGTTTTTT; CDR3 protein: CASSPRGGWDRELFF
clone size: NA; D gene: NA; V gene: TRBV24-1; J gene: TRBJ1-2; CDR3 DNA: TGTGCCACCAGTGATTTGAGGGGGACCCACTATGGCTACACCTTC; CDR3 protein: CATSDLRGTHYGYTF
clone size: once; D gene: NA; V gene: TRBV15; J gene: TRBJ1-2; CDR3 DNA: TGTGCCACCAGTTCGACCCGGGTTACGAACTATGGCTACACCTTC; CDR3 protein: CATSSTRVTNYGYTF
clone size: NA; D gene: NA; V gene: TRBV27; J gene: TRBJ2-2; CDR3 DNA: TGTGCCAGCACCCTAACGGACACGAACACCGGGGAGCTGTTTTTT; CDR3 protein: CASTLTDTNTGELFF
clone size: NA; D gene: TRBD1; V gene: TRBV10-3; J gene: TRBJ1-1; CDR3 DNA: TGTGCCATCAGTGAGCAGGGGGCGGGAAGTACTGAAGCTTTCTTT; CDR3 protein: CAISEQGAGSTEAFF
clone size: NA; D gene: NA; V gene: TRBV24-1; J gene: TRBJ1-5; CDR3 DNA: TGTGCCACCAGTGATGGGACAACCAGCAATCAGCCCCAGCATTTT; CDR3 protein: CATSDGTTSNQPQHF
clone size: NA; D gene: TRBD1; V gene: TRBV10-3; J gene: TRBJ1-1; CDR3 DNA: TGTGCCATCAGTGACCCCAGGGGGCTTACTGAAGCTTTCTTT; CDR3 protein: CAISDPRGLTEAFF
clone size: NA; D gene: NA; V gene: TRBV4-1; J gene: TRBJ1-3; CDR3 DNA: TGCGCCAGCAGCCAAGATCAGGGTAGCTCTGGAAACACCATATATTTT; CDR3 protein: CASSQDQGSSGNTIYF
clone size: NA; D gene: TRBD1; V gene: TRBV6-5; J gene: TRBJ1-2; CDR3 DNA: TGTGCCAGCAGTCGGGAGACAGGGATGGGCTATGGCTACACCTTC; CDR3 protein: CASSRETGMGYGYTF
clone size: once; D gene: TRBD2; V gene: TRBV6-4; J gene: TRBJ2-3; CDR3 DNA: TGTGCCAGCAGCCCCGGACTAGCGGGGCTCTCAGATACGCAGTATTTT; CDR3 protein: CASSPGLAGLSDTQYF
clone size: NA; D gene: NA; V gene: TRBV5-4; J gene: TRBJ1-6; CDR3 DNA: TGTGCCAGCAGCTTGGGGTCGGGGAATTCACCCCTCCACTTT; CDR3 protein: CASSLGSGNSPLHF
clone size: NA; D gene: TRBD1; V gene: TRBV19; J gene: TRBJ1-6; CDR3 DNA: TGTGCCAGTAGTCCGCCCCGGGGGACAGGGGGCTCCAGCTCCTATAATTCACCCCTCCACTTT; CDR3 protein: CASSPPRGTGGSSSYNSPLHF
clone size: NA; D gene: NA; V gene: TRBV23-1; J gene: TRBJ1-1; CDR3 DNA: TGCGCCAGCAGTCAAAGAGGGTTAATCGGCCGGGGGAACACTGAAGCTTTCTTT; CDR3 protein: CASSQRGLIGRGNTEAFF